These 10 T cell receptor beta chains were sequenced from one sample in a study of T cells after yellow fever vaccination. From the 5' RACE reads, TCRdb called clonotypes with MiXCR, one entry per CDR3 protein. The table includes roughly 120,000 distinct CDR3 sequences, 7.4% detected once. This specimen consisted of CD4+ T cells sorted from PBMCs, obtained 10 days after the first yellow fever vaccination. The receptors stem from a man aged 18 to 29 who received the YFV17D yellow fever vaccine.

At least ten counts were recorded for this clonotype. V and J are TRBV5-1 and TRBJ1-1, with 7 bases identical to TRBD1. J lost 0 bases, V lost 2 bases, and 4 bases had no gene match. This CDR3 contains 15 residues. CDR1 and CDR2 (germline): SGHRS, YFSETQ. The CDR3 sequence is CASSFGTAMNTEAFF. CDR3 nucleotide sequence: TGCGCCAGCAGCTTCGGGACAGCTATGAACACTGAAGCTTTCTTT.

In this sample, this clonotype turned up many times. This chain's CDR3 is CSAEDRKNTEAFF. The CDR3 DNA follows: TGCAGTGCTGAGGACAGGAAGAACACTGAAGCTTTCTTT. V and J are TRBV20-1 and TRBJ1-1; 7 nucleotides line up with TRBD1. J lost 1 base, V lost 5 bases, and 4 bases had no gene match. This CDR3 comprises 13 residues. Germline V lookup: CDR1 DFQATT, CDR2 SNEGSKA (reference sequence).

This clonotype was recorded at least ten times. The rearrangement joins TRBV5-1 to TRBJ1-5; D not resolved. The germline CDR1 and CDR2 sequences are SGHRS and YFSETQ. The length of the CDR3 is 17 residues. V lost 5 bases to trimming and J lost 0 bases, with 18 bases between them. The CDR3 DNA follows: TGCGCCAGCAGATTCCGGGGAGGGCACCTTAGCAATCAGCCCCAGCATTTT. Translating it yields CASRFRGGHLSNQPQHF.

This clonotype was detected ten times or more. V gene TRBV7-9 combines with J gene TRBJ2-7; D ambiguous. V lost 1 base to trimming and J lost 0 bases, with 10 bases between them. The CDR3 sequence is 15 residues long. Looked up from germline, CDR1 is SEHNR and CDR2 is FQNEAQ (reference sequence). The CDR3 loop reads CASSLGHQISYEQYV. DNA for the CDR3: TGTGCCAGCAGCTTAGGTCACCAAATCTCCTACGAGCAGTACGTC.

This clonotype showed up just a few times. The chain joins TRBV20-1 to TRBJ2-7, with 11 bases identical to TRBD2. V dropped 0 bases and J dropped 0; count of bases not matched to a gene: 22. Germline CDR1 reads DFQATT; CDR2 reads SNEGSKA (reference sequence). The CDR3 extends over 22 amino acids. The chain's CDR3 is CSARDRLTSWGGLADPSYEQYF. The CDR3 DNA sequence: TGCAGTGCTAGAGATCGCCTAACGTCCTGGGGGGGACTAGCGGATCCCTCCTACGAGCAGTACTTC.

This clonotype was seen ten or more times. The rearrangement joins TRBV10-3 to TRBJ1-2; TRBD1 matches at 8 bases. The trim removed 4 bases at V and 8 bases at J, leaving 3 bases unmatched. Germline V lookup: CDR1 ENHRY, CDR2 SYGVKD. The CDR3 length is 12 residues. The CDR3 protein is CAISGDRRGYTF. The CDR3 nucleotides read TGTGCCATCAGTGGGGACAGGCGCGGCTACACCTTC.

This clonotype has at least ten counts. The chain combines TRBV5-1 with TRBJ2-1, with 8 bases that match TRBD2. Trimming at V came to 0 bases and at J to 7 bases, leaving 6 bases not matched to a gene. Looked up from germline, CDR1 is SGHRS and CDR2 is YFSETQ. The CDR3 is 15 amino acids. CDR3 DNA: TGCGCCAGCAGCTTGGAGGCGGGGGGTTATAATGAGCAGTTCTTC. It specifies CASSLEAGGYNEQFF.

As regards this clonotype: A read error is possible here, since a much larger clone lies one base away. The rearrangement links TRBV6-1 to TRBJ2-3, with D perhaps matching TRBD1 (6 bases). The germline CDR1 and CDR2 sequences are MNHNS and SASEGT. This CDR3 contains 13 residues. DNA of the CDR3: TGTGCCAGCAGGGTGGGGGCCTCAGATATGCAGTATTTT. Amino acids: CASRVGASDMQYF.

This clonotype was found many times. The chain uses TRBV5-1 and TRBJ2-3, with TRBD2 identical over 9 bases. V lost 0 bases to trimming and J lost 1 base; unmatched junction nucleotides: 6. Germline V gene data show CDR1 as SGHRS and CDR2 as YFSETQ. The CDR3 spans 17 residues. The CDR3 region has the DNA TGCGCCAGCAGCTTGGAGGGAGCTAGCGGGGGCACAGATACGCAGTATTTT. Translating it yields CASSLEGASGGTDTQYF.

This clonotype occurred many times. The chain joins TRBV3-1 to TRBJ2-2, with D possibly being TRBD1 (5 bases). V shed 4 bases and J shed 0 bases, with 18 bases lying between them. CDR3 length: 18 residues. Per the germline V gene, CDR1 is LGHDT and CDR2 is YNNKEL (reference sequence). CDR3 region: CASSLFEWTRANTGELFF. The CDR3 DNA sequence: TGTGCCAGCAGCCTCTTTGAGTGGACCAGGGCGAACACCGGGGAGCTGTTTTTT.